These T cell receptor beta chains were read from a single sample in a study of OX40 agonist ivuxolimab in advanced cancers. Assay: immunoSEQ multiplex PCR; the TCRdb copy retains only in-frame clones and omits some. The sample has 65,000 to 80,000 clones; roughly 90% are singletons. The specimen was CD4+ or CD8+ T cells sorted from blood, collected in a trial of the OX40 agonist ivuxolimab. These receptors were collected from an adult with an advanced solid tumor such as melanoma, head and neck, liver or kidney cancer. Both conserved end residues are part of each CDR3. Each record gives: CDR3 protein, CDR3 DNA, V gene, D gene, J gene, clone size. The D gene is left open where the match is weak. The listing skips clone size in some rows; elsewhere it reads once, few, many or a size class.

CAWSVRTGASYEQYF,TGTGCCTGGAGTGTACGGACAGGGGCTTCCTACGAGCAGTACTTC,TRBV30,TRBD1,TRBJ2-7,-
CASSHGTGNEQYF,TGTGCCAGCAGCCATGGGACAGGCAACGAGCAGTACTTC,TRBV11-2,TRBD1,TRBJ2-7,-
CASSLIPEPENTEAFF,TGCGCCAGCAGCTTGATACCAGAGCCCGAGAACACTGAAGCTTTCTTT,TRBV5-1,-,TRBJ1-1,-
CASTYQGSYEQYF,TGTGCCAGCACCTATCAGGGCTCCTACGAGCAGTACTTC,TRBV7-2,-,TRBJ2-7,-
CASSLGTGGLNEKLFF,TGTGCCAGCAGCTTGGGCACAGGGGGCCTTAATGAAAAACTGTTTTTT,TRBV5-4,TRBD1,TRBJ1-4,-
CAWTGAKNIQYF,TGTGCCTGGACCGGAGCCAAAAACATTCAGTACTTC,TRBV30,-,TRBJ2-4,-
CASSVRARDASTDTQYF,TGTGCCAGCAGCGTCCGGGCCCGGGACGCGAGCACAGATACGCAGTATTTT,TRBV9,-,TRBJ2-3,-
CASSEYGGGPSGNTIYF,TGTGCCAGCAGTGAATATGGGGGGGGGCCCTCTGGAAACACCATATATTTT,TRBV2,-,TRBJ1-3,-
CASSLSDRGRLSGANVLTF,TGTGCCAGCAGTTTATCGGACAGGGGGAGGCTCTCTGGGGCCAACGTCCTGACTTTC,TRBV27,TRBD1,TRBJ2-6,-
CASTVGQGSNQPQHF,TGTGCCAGCACCGTAGGACAGGGGAGCAATCAGCCCCAGCATTTT,TRBV6-6,TRBD1,TRBJ1-5,-
CASSLTSGAYEQYF,TGCGCCAGCAGCTTGACTAGCGGGGCCTACGAGCAGTACTTC,TRBV5-1,TRBD2,TRBJ2-7,-
CASSRDWGIGEQYF,TGTGCCAGCAGCCGGGACTGGGGGATTGGGGAGCAGTACTTC,TRBV11-2,-,TRBJ2-7,-
CASSLSGSLNYGYTF,TGTGCCAGCAGCTTATCAGGGAGTCTTAACTATGGCTACACCTTC,TRBV7-9,-,TRBJ1-2,-
CASSVGNGGWETQYF,TGTGCCAGCAGCGTAGGTAACGGGGGGTGGGAGACCCAGTACTTC,TRBV9,TRBD2,TRBJ2-5,-
CASSSPFWNTGELFF,TGTGCCAGCAGCTCCCCTTTCTGGAACACCGGGGAGCTGTTTTTT,TRBV5-4,-,TRBJ2-2,-
CASSPSPGPWETQYF,TGTGCCAGCAGTCCCTCACCGGGGCCCTGGGAGACCCAGTACTTC,TRBV27,-,TRBJ2-5,-
CASRMGGAYEQYF,TGTGCCAGCAGGATGGGGGGTGCCTACGAGCAGTACTTC,TRBV27,-,TRBJ2-7,once
CASSSRDGNTEAFF,TGTGCCAGCAGCTCCCGGGACGGAAACACTGAAGCTTTCTTT,TRBV9,-,TRBJ1-1,-
CASSAPLGGRDEQYF,TGTGCCAGCAGCGCCCCCTTGGGGGGTAGAGACGAGCAGTACTTC,TRBV7-9,-,TRBJ2-7,-
CASSQDITTGELFF,TGCGCCAGCAGCCAAGATATTACCACCGGGGAGCTGTTTTTT,TRBV4-1,-,TRBJ2-2,-
CASSQDQDNEQFF,TGCGCCAGCAGCCAAGATCAAGACAATGAGCAGTTCTTC,TRBV4-3,-,TRBJ2-1,-
CASTPAGGDQETQYF,TGCGCCAGCACCCCGGCAGGTGGGGACCAAGAGACCCAGTACTTC,TRBV5-1,-,TRBJ2-5,-
CASSVDGGPGQPQHF,TGTGCCAGCAGCGTAGATGGGGGACCGGGGCAGCCCCAGCATTTT,TRBV9,-,TRBJ1-5,-
CASTVLAGVDTQYF,TGTGCCAGCACCGTACTAGCGGGGGTAGATACGCAGTATTTT,TRBV27,TRBD2,TRBJ2-3,-
CASSSISGLEGDQPQHF,TGTGCCAGCAGCTCAATTTCGGGCTTGGAGGGGGATCAGCCCCAGCATTTT,TRBV27,-,TRBJ1-5,-
CATSSGAAGYEQYF,TGTGCCACCAGCAGTGGGGCGGCGGGTTACGAGCAGTACTTC,TRBV15,-,TRBJ2-7,-
CASSQGQGSNNSPLHF,TGCGCCAGCAGCCAGGGACAGGGCAGCAATAATTCACCCCTCCACTTT,TRBV4-1,TRBD1,TRBJ1-6,once
CATLELAGGNTYNEQFF,TGTGCCACACTGGAGCTAGCGGGGGGGAATACCTACAATGAGCAGTTCTTC,TRBV15,TRBD2,TRBJ2-1,-
CAHWTGYSNQPQHF,TGTGCCCACTGGACAGGGTATAGCAATCAGCCCCAGCATTTT,TRBV10-3,TRBD1,TRBJ1-5,-
CASSQRIELDRGNYGYTF,TGTGCCAGCAGCCAGAGAATCGAATTGGACAGAGGCAACTATGGCTACACCTTC,TRBV9,-,TRBJ1-2,once
CASSTYRGGGYTF,TGTGCCAGCAGTACCTACAGGGGCGGGGGCTACACCTTC,TRBV27,TRBD1,TRBJ1-2,once
CASSPGGGNEQFF,TGTGCCAGCAGCCCCGGGGGGGGCAATGAGCAGTTCTTC,TRBV9,TRBD2,TRBJ2-1,-
CASSFGRVSSGELFF,TGTGCCAGCAGCTTCGGTAGGGTCTCCTCCGGGGAGCTGTTTTTT,TRBV13,-,TRBJ2-2,-
CASSLGPGLYEQYF,TGTGCCAGCAGCTTAGGTCCAGGGCTCTACGAGCAGTACTTC,TRBV11-2,-,TRBJ2-7,-
CASSFQGGNQPQHF,TGTGCCAGCAGTTTTCAGGGCGGCAATCAGCCCCAGCATTTT,TRBV27,-,TRBJ1-5,-
CASSDDLMSGTDTQYF,TGTGCCAGCAGCGATGACCTCATGTCCGGTACAGATACGCAGTATTTT,TRBV9,-,TRBJ2-3,-
CASSWGGGHEQYF,TGTGCCAGCAGCTGGGGCGGGGGCCACGAGCAGTACTTC,TRBV9,-,TRBJ2-7,-
CASSQVGTGGDGYTF,TGCGCCAGCAGCCAAGTCGGGACAGGGGGGGATGGCTACACCTTC,TRBV4-1,TRBD1,TRBJ1-2,-
CASNGGPYNEQFF,TGCGCCAGCAATGGAGGACCGTACAATGAGCAGTTCTTC,TRBV10-2,-,TRBJ2-1,once
CASSLALGNTEAFF,TGCGCCAGCAGCTTGGCCTTGGGGAACACTGAAGCTTTCTTT,TRBV5-1,-,TRBJ1-1,-
CASSEGTSTDTQYF,TGTGCCAGCAGTGAGGGGACCAGCACAGATACGCAGTATTTT,TRBV2,-,TRBJ2-3,-
CAISESAGGIGNTIYF,TGTGCCATCAGTGAGTCTGCAGGGGGCATTGGAAACACCATATATTTT,TRBV10-3,TRBD1,TRBJ1-3,-
CASTQRPGTEAFF,TGTGCCAGCACCCAGCGACCGGGCACTGAAGCTTTCTTT,TRBV27,-,TRBJ1-1,-
CASGRGSHEQYF,TGTGCCAGCGGGAGAGGGAGCCACGAGCAGTACTTC,TRBV28,-,TRBJ2-7,-